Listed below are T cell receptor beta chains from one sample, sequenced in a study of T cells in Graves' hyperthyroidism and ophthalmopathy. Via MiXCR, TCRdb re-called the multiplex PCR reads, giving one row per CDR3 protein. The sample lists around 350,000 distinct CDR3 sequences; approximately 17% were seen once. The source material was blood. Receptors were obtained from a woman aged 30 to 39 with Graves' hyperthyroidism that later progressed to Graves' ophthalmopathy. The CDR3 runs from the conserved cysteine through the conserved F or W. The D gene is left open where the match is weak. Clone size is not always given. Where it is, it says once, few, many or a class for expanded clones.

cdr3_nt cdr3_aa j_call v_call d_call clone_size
TGTGCCACCAAAGGGACAGACTATAGCAATCAGCCCCAGCATTTT CATKGTDYSNQPQHF TRBJ1-5 TRBV10-3 TRBD1 few
TGTGCCAGTAGTATAGCCGGTACCTACGAGCAGTACTTC CASSIAGTYEQYF TRBJ2-7 TRBV19 - few
TGTGCCATCAGCCAGCAACCTAACAATGAGCAGTTCTTC CAISQQPNNEQFF TRBJ2-1 TRBV10-3 - many
TGTGCCAGCTCACCACCCGACGGCGGATGGTTGGGCACTGAAGCTTTCTTT CASSPPDGGWLGTEAFF TRBJ1-1 TRBV18 - many
TGTGCCAGCAGTTTAGCCGGGACAGGCTACTATGGCTACACCTTC CASSLAGTGYYGYTF TRBJ1-2 TRBV12-3/TRBV12-4 TRBD1 -
TGCGCCAGCAGTGGGACCGAAAGCACAGATACGCAGTATTTT CASSGTESTDTQYF TRBJ2-3 TRBV10-2 - many
TGTGCCAGCAGTGCGGACTCATCCAACACCGGGGAGCTGTTTTTT CASSADSSNTGELFF TRBJ2-2 TRBV28 - many
TGTGCCATCCTACCTTCGACAGGGAGCCCTTACGAGCAGTACTTC CAILPSTGSPYEQYF TRBJ2-7 TRBV2 TRBD1 many
TGTGCCAGCAGTCTCGGACATCACGCCTACGAGCAGTACTTC CASSLGHHAYEQYF TRBJ2-7 TRBV27 - many
TGTGCCAGCAGTGAAGCTCGAGAAAGGACACCTGCAAGAGGCTACACCTTC CASSEARERTPARGYTF TRBJ1-2 TRBV6-1 - -
TGTGCCAGCAGCTTAGTACTGGCAGGCCTACTTGCTGATACGCAGTATTTT CASSLVLAGLLADTQYF TRBJ2-3 TRBV7-2 - -
TGTGCCGGCTTATCTAGCGGCCAAGAGACCCAGTACTTC CAGLSSGQETQYF TRBJ2-5 TRBV5-8 TRBD2 many
TGTGCCAGCCCATCCTGGGAGACCCAGTACTTC CASPSWETQYF TRBJ2-5 TRBV6-2/TRBV6-3 - -
TGTGCCACCAGTGATGGGGTATCTGGGGGAGACTATGGCTACACCTTC CATSDGVSGGDYGYTF TRBJ1-2 TRBV24-1 - many
TGTGCCAGCAGCCCTCGGGACTTCACAGATACGCAGTATTTT CASSPRDFTDTQYF TRBJ2-3 TRBV12-3/TRBV12-4 - -
TGTGCCAGCAGTTTAGGGGCGGTGACTGAAGCTTTCTTT CASSLGAVTEAFF TRBJ1-1 TRBV27 - many
TGTGCCAGTAGTATACAGGGGGCATTGATGAATGAGCAGTTCTTC CASSIQGALMNEQFF TRBJ2-1 TRBV19 TRBD1 few
TGTGCCAGCAGCCCCCCTCTGGGGGGCTCGACCTACGAGCAGTACTTC CASSPPLGGSTYEQYF TRBJ2-7 TRBV7-9 - many
TGTGCCAGCAGCCCCCCGTCCACGGCGGCTAACTATGGCTACACCTTC CASSPPSTAANYGYTF TRBJ1-2 TRBV13 - few
TGCAGTGCTAGAGAGGCGGGGGGTTTTACTGAAGCTTTCTTT CSAREAGGFTEAFF TRBJ1-1 TRBV20-1 - few
TGTGCCAGCAGTTACGGGACAGGCACCGGGGAGCTGTTTTTT CASSYGTGTGELFF TRBJ2-2 TRBV6-5 TRBD1 -
TGTGCCAGCAGCTCACGACAGGGCCGGAGCTCCTACAATGAGCAGTTCTTC CASSSRQGRSSYNEQFF TRBJ2-1 TRBV5-1 TRBD1 -
TGCAGCGTTGACCAAACAGTTCTTGGCACAGATACGCAGTATTTT CSVDQTVLGTDTQYF TRBJ2-3 TRBV29-1 - -
TGCAGTGCTAGAGGGACAGATAAAAACATTCAGTACTTC CSARGTDKNIQYF TRBJ2-4 TRBV20-1 - many
TGTGCCAGCACCAAAAACTTGGACAGGGGGCAATACCATGAAAAACTGTTTTTT CASTKNLDRGQYHEKLFF TRBJ1-4 TRBV7-9 TRBD1 -
TGTGCCAGCAGCTTATGGGGCAGGGGAGGGAGCACAGATACGCAGTATTTT CASSLWGRGGSTDTQYF TRBJ2-3 TRBV7-8 - many
TGTGCCATCAGTGACCAGACAGGGGGGTACACTGAAGCTTTCTTT CAISDQTGGYTEAFF TRBJ1-1 TRBV10-3 TRBD1 -
TGTGCCGTAGGGACAGGGGATCAAGCCAAAAACATTCAGTACTTC CAVGTGDQAKNIQYF TRBJ2-4 TRBV10-3 TRBD1 many
TGTGCCAGCAGTTCCTTCCTCGCGGACCCGGTAGGACCGGAGACTGAAGCTTTCTTT CASSSFLADPVGPETEAFF TRBJ1-1 TRBV12-3/TRBV12-4 - many
TGTGCCAGCAGCAGTAGCGGGAAAGGCACCGGGGAGCTGTTTTTT CASSSSGKGTGELFF TRBJ2-2 TRBV5-4 TRBD2 few
TGTGCCAGCAGCTTAGATCCGTTTAAGGGAGACTCTGGAAACACCATATATTTT CASSLDPFKGDSGNTIYF TRBJ1-3 TRBV11-2 - -
TGTGCCAGCAGCTTTGGAGGGAGCACAGATACGCAGTATTTT CASSFGGSTDTQYF TRBJ2-3 TRBV7-8 - many
TGTGCCAGCAGTTATGTTGGCAGGGTACAAGAGACCCAGTACTTC CASSYVGRVQETQYF TRBJ2-5 TRBV12-3/TRBV12-4 - many
TGTGCCATACAAAGGACCCCCTACGAGCAGTACTTC CAIQRTPYEQYF TRBJ2-7 TRBV28 - few
TGTGCCAGCAGTGAGGGGAGGGCGGGGAGGTTTACCAATGAGCAGTTCTTC CASSEGRAGRFTNEQFF TRBJ2-1 TRBV25-1 TRBD2 few
TGTGCCAGCAGAGGACTAGCGGGAGGGTCGCAGGGGACGAACACCGGGGAGCTGTTTTTT CASRGLAGGSQGTNTGELFF TRBJ2-2 TRBV2 TRBD2 few
TGTGCCAGCAGTGTGACTAGCTCCTACAATGAGCAGTTCTTC CASSVTSSYNEQFF TRBJ2-1 TRBV28 - many
TGTGCCAGCAGTGATACCGGGACAGGGTACTATTCACCCCTCCACTTT CASSDTGTGYYSPLHF TRBJ1-6 TRBV28 TRBD1 many
TGTGCCAGCAGCCTACGCGGTTGGGAGTATAATTCACCCCTCCACTTT CASSLRGWEYNSPLHF TRBJ1-6 TRBV2 - many
TGTGCCAGCAGCCCCCGGACTGATGCCTACGAGCAGTACTTC CASSPRTDAYEQYF TRBJ2-7 TRBV7-9 - -
TGCAGTGCTAGGTCCGGGGGGGGCTACGAGCAGTACTTC CSARSGGGYEQYF TRBJ2-7 TRBV20-1 TRBD2 -
TGTGCCAGCAGCTTGTGGGCAGGGAAGGATGAAAAACTGTTTTTT CASSLWAGKDEKLFF TRBJ1-4 TRBV5-8 - few
TGTGCCAGCAGCCCGTTCGCGCAACCGAACACTGAAGCTTTCTTT CASSPFAQPNTEAFF TRBJ1-1 TRBV5-6 - many
TGTGCCAGCAGTTTAATGGAAACCGGGGAGCTGTTTTTT CASSLMETGELFF TRBJ2-2 TRBV27 - many
TGTGCCAGCAGTAAGGGACTACCGAGGGAAGCTTTCTTT CASSKGLPREAFF TRBJ1-1 TRBV28 - few
TGCAGTGCTGGCACGTACAATGAGCAGTTCTTC CSAGTYNEQFF TRBJ2-1 TRBV20-1 - many
TGTGCCAGTAGTATAGGATACAGGGGAGGAAGCAATCAGCCCCAGCATTTT CASSIGYRGGSNQPQHF TRBJ1-5 TRBV19 TRBD1 -
TGCGCCAGCAGCCAAGAATTACGGGGGGCGAGCTATGGCTACACCTTC CASSQELRGASYGYTF TRBJ1-2 TRBV4-1 - many
TGTGCCAGCTCACCACGGGACACGAGCTCTGGAAACACCATATATTTT CASSPRDTSSGNTIYF TRBJ1-3 TRBV18 - -
TGTGCCAGCAGCTTGTTTCGGCCTAGCGGGACCGACAATGAGCAGTTCTTC CASSLFRPSGTDNEQFF TRBJ2-1 TRBV11-2 TRBD2 -